The entry below gives a single TCR beta chain sequence along with its context. This CDR3 has 16 residues. Germline CDR1 and CDR2: SGDLS and YYNGEE. Between the trimmed V and J ends, which lost 0 bases and 3 bases, there was a span of 15 bases. The sample belongs to a study of blood T cell repertoires in COVID-19. Authors' data handling: Amplified reference gene primers provided the basis for estimating nucleated cell counts. Generated by immunoSEQ multiplex PCR, the TCRdb table keeps only in-frame clones and is missing some. The D gene and trimming were derived from the DNA, and the V and J assignments and clone size from that table. Of approximately 200,000 clones listed, 85% are singletons.

The receptor was isolated from a man in his forties or fifties who had recovered from COVID-19. The chain has TRBV9 and TRBJ1-1; perhaps TRBD1 as D (5 bases). Source material: PBMCs or T cells enriched from blood (not recorded which). In DNA form, the CDR3 reads TGTGCCAGCAGCGTAGGACGGGGGGAATCTGACACTGAAGCTTTCTTT. This gives the protein CASSVGRGESDTEAFF.